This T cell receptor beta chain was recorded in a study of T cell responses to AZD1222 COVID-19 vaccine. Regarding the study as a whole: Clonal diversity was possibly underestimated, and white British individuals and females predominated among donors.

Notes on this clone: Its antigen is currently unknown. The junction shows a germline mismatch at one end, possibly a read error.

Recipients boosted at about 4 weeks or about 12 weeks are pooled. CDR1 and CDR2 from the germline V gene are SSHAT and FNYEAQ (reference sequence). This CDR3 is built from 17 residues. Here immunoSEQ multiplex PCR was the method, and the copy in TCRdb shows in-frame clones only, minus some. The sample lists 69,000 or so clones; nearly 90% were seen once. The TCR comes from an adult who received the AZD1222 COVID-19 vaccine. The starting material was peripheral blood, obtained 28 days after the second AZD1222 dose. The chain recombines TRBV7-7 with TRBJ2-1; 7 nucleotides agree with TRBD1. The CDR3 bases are TGTGCTAGCAGCTTAGGACCGACAGGGAGCTCCTACAATGAGCAGTTCTTC. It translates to CASSLGPTGSSYNEQFF.